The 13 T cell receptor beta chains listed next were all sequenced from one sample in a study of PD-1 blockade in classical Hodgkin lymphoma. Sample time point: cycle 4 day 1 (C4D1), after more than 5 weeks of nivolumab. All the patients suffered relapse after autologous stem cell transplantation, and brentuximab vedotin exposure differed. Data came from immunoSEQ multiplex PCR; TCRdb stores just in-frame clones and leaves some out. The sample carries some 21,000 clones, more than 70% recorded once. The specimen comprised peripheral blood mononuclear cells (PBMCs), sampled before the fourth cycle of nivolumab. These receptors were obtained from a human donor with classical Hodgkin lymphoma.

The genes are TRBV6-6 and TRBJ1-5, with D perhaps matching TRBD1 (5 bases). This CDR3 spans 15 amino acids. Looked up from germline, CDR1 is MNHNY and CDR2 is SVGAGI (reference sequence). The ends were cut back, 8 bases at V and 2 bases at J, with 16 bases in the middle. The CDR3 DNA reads TGTGCCAGCGTGGCAGGGACTCTGGGCAATCAGCCCCAGCATTTT. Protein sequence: CASVAGTLGNQPQHF.

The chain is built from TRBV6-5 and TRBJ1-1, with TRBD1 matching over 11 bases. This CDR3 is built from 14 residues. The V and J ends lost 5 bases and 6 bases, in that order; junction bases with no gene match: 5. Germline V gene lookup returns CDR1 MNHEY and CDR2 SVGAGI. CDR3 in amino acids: CASSGGQGAAEAFF. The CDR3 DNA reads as TGTGCCAGCAGTGGAGGACAGGGGGCAGCTGAAGCTTTCTTT.

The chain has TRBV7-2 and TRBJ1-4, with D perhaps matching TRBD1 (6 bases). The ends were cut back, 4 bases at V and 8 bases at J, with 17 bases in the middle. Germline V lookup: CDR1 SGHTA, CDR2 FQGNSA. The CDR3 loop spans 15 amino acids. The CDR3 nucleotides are TGTGCCAGCAGCTCCGGCGGGGGGGCAAGGGAAAAACTGTTTTTT. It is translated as CASSSGGGAREKLFF.

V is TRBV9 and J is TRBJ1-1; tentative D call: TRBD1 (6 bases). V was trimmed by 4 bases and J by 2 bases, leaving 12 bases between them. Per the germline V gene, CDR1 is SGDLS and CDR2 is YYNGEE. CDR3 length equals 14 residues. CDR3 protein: CASSRGRANTEAFF. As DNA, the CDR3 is TGTGCCAGCAGCCGGGGGCGGGCAAACACTGAAGCTTTCTTT.

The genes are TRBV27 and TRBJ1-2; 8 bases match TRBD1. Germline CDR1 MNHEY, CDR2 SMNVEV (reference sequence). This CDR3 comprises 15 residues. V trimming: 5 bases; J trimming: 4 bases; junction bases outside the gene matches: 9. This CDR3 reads CASSPTLGQGYGYTF. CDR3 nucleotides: TGTGCCAGCAGTCCCACCCTTGGACAGGGCTATGGCTACACCTTC.

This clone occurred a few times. The CDR3 nucleotides are TGCGCCAGCAGCTTGGCCTACGGGTCAGGGGACAGGGTCCAAGAGACCCAGTACTTC. Amino acid sequence: CASSLAYGSGDRVQETQYF. This rearrangement joins TRBV5-1 to TRBJ2-5; 9 nucleotides agree with TRBD1. V lost 0 bases, J lost 1 base, and 13 bases stayed unmatched. There are 19 residues in the CDR3. Germline CDR1 reads SGHRS; CDR2 reads YFSETQ.

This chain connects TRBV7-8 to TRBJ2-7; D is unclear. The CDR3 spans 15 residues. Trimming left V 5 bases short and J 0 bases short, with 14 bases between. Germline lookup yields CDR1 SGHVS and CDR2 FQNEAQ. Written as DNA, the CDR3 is TGTGCCAGCAGCCCCCCGGGCAGGAACTCCTACGAGCAGTACTTC. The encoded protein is CASSPPGRNSYEQYF.

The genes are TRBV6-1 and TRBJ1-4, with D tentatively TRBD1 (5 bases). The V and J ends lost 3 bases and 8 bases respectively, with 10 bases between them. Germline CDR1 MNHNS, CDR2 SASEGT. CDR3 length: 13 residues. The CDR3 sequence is CASSEGWGEKLFF. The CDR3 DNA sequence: TGTGCCAGCAGTGAGGGCTGGGGGGAAAAACTGTTTTTT.

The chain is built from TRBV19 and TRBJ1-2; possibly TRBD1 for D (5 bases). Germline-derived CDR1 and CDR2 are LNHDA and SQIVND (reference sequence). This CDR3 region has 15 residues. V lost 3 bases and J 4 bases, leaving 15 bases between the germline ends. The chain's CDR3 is CASSMVVGGVYGYTF. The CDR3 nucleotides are TGTGCCAGTAGTATGGTCGTCGGGGGAGTCTATGGCTACACCTTC.

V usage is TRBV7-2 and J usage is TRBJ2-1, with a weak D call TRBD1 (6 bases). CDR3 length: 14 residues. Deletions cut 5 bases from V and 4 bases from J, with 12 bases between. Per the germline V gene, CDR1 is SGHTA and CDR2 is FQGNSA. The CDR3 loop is CASSPGHGYNEQFF. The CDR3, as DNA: TGTGCCAGCAGCCCGGGACACGGATACAATGAGCAGTTCTTC.

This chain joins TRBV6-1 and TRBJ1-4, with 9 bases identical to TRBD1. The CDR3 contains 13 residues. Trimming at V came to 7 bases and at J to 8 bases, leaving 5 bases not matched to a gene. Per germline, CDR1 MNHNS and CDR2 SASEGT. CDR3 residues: CASNTGGWEKLFF. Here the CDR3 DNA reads TGTGCCAGCAACACAGGGGGCTGGGAAAAACTGTTTTTT.

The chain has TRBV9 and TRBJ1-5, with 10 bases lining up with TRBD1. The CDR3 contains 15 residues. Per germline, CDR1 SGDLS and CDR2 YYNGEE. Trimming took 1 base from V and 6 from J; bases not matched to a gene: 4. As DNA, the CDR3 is TGTGCCAGCAGCGTAAGCGGGACAGGGGTTCAGCCCCAGCATTTT. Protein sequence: CASSVSGTGVQPQHF.

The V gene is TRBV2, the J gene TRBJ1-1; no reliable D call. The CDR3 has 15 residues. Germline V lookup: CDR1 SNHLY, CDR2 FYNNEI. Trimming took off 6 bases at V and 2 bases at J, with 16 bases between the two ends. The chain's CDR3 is CASRVDARGNTEAFF. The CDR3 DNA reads TGTGCCAGCAGGGTGGACGCTAGAGGTAACACTGAAGCTTTCTTT.